This T cell receptor (beta chain) was retrieved from a study of spatial heterogeneity in lung cancer. Whole-study results and caveats: Mutation tallies in tumors tracked expanded intratumoral alpha and beta TCR counts. Coverage was estimated at roughly 7.3% of tumor T cells for alpha chains and roughly 13% for beta chains.

TCRdb passed the 5' RACE reads through MiXCR, listing each CDR3 protein once. The sample has thousands of distinct CDR3 sequences, roughly 13% seen once; the top ten hold approximately 14%. This clonotype is classed as medium-sized. The antigen remains undetermined. V lost 0 bases, J lost 0 bases, and 14 bases lay in between. CDR3 length: 18 residues. Germline-derived CDR1 and CDR2 are KGHSH and LQKENI. Time point noted: sample taken at primary tumor resection. Sequencing of whole RNA from tumor, nontumor lung or frozen PBMC involved no sorting. The V and J genes are TRBV18 and TRBJ2-2; D is unresolved. The specimen comprised lung tumor tissue, sampled at surgery. This clonotype originated in a male donor with early-stage non-small cell lung cancer. The CDR3 nucleotides read TGTGCCAGCTCACCACCCCCCGCGGCGGCCACGAACACCGGGGAGCTGTTTTTT. This gives the protein CASSPPPAAATNTGELFF. The entire variable domain, with the rest obtained from reference TRBV18 and TRBJ2-2, is as follows: NAGVMQNPRHLVRRRGQEARLRCSPMKGHSHVYWYRQLPEEGLKFMVYLQKENIIDESGMPKERFSAEFPKEGPSILRIQQVVRGDSAAYFCASSPPPAAATNTGELFFGEGSRLTVL.